The TCR beta chain under discussion was sequenced for a study of OX40 agonist ivuxolimab in advanced cancers. Background on the study: An agonistic human IgG2 monoclonal antibody against OX40 (CD134) was given. Eligibility admitted prior anti-PD-1, anti-PD-L1 or anti-CTLA-4 therapy; about 39% had some.

Exclusion applied to patients with autoimmune disease history or systemic immunosuppression. The J segment lost 6 bases and the V segment lost 4 bases, leaving 4 bases of the junction unmatched. Germline CDR1 SGDLS, CDR2 YYNGEE. The CDR3 covers 14 residues. The study, taken as a whole, reports: Expanded peripheral T-cell antigen specificity went undetermined.

The data were produced by immunoSEQ multiplex PCR, yet TCRdb's version contains in-frame clones alone and is incomplete. The sample includes roughly 73,000 clones, 80% to 90% of them seen just once. By share of the sample, this clone is medium-sized (0.01 to 0.1%). Its antigen remains unknown. The source was CD4+ or CD8+ T cells sorted from blood, collected in a trial of the OX40 agonist ivuxolimab. The sequence derives from an adult with an advanced solid tumor such as melanoma, head and neck, liver or kidney cancer. The chain joins TRBV9 to TRBJ1-6, with TRBD1 identical over 7 bases. The CDR3: CASSQTGFNSPLHF. In DNA, the CDR3 is TGTGCCAGCAGCCAGACAGGGTTTAATTCACCCCTCCACTTT.